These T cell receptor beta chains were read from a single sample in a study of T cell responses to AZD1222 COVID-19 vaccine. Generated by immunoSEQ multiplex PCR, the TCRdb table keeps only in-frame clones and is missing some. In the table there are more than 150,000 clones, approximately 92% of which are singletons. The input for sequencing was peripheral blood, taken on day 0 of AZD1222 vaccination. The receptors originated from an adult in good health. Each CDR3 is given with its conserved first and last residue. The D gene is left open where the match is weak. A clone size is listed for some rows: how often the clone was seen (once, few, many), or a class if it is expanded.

CDR3 DNA: TGTGCCAGCTCATCTCGGACAGGGCCCCTCTATGGCTACACCTTC
CDR3 protein: CASSSRTGPLYGYTF
clone size: NA
J gene: TRBJ1-2
D gene: TRBD1
V gene: TRBV9

CDR3 DNA: TGTGCCAGCAGCCCGATGACTAGCGGGCCCACCTACGAGCAGTACTTC
CDR3 protein: CASSPMTSGPTYEQYF
clone size: NA
J gene: TRBJ2-7
D gene: TRBD2
V gene: TRBV5-4

CDR3 DNA: TGTGCCAGCAGCTTAATTGAAGCTTTCTTT
CDR3 protein: CASSLIEAFF
clone size: NA
J gene: TRBJ1-1
D gene: NA
V gene: TRBV5-8

CDR3 DNA: TGTGCCAGCAGCCCGTCAGGAGTCTCTGGAAACACCATATATTTT
CDR3 protein: CASSPSGVSGNTIYF
clone size: NA
J gene: TRBJ1-3
D gene: NA
V gene: TRBV7-2

CDR3 DNA: TGTGCCAGTCGCCCGGGACAGGGCTTCTTGGGGAACACCGGGGAGCTGTTTTTT
CDR3 protein: CASRPGQGFLGNTGELFF
clone size: NA
J gene: TRBJ2-2
D gene: TRBD1
V gene: TRBV13

CDR3 DNA: TGTGCCAGCAGCCAAGCCCCCAAACTGAGCCCTTATGGCTACACCTTC
CDR3 protein: CASSQAPKLSPYGYTF
clone size: once
J gene: TRBJ1-2
D gene: NA
V gene: TRBV14

CDR3 DNA: TGTGCCAGTAGTCCCGGACAGGAGGGATATGGCTACACCTTC
CDR3 protein: CASSPGQEGYGYTF
clone size: few
J gene: TRBJ1-2
D gene: TRBD1
V gene: TRBV19

CDR3 DNA: TGTGCCAGACTGGGACAGGGGAACTATGGCTACACCTTC
CDR3 protein: CARLGQGNYGYTF
clone size: few
J gene: TRBJ1-2
D gene: TRBD1
V gene: TRBV3-1/TRBV3-2

CDR3 DNA: TGTGCCAGTAGGACTTTACACAGGGGAAACTCGAACACTGAAGCTTTCTTT
CDR3 protein: CASRTLHRGNSNTEAFF
clone size: NA
J gene: TRBJ1-1
D gene: TRBD1
V gene: TRBV19

CDR3 DNA: TGTGCCAGCAGTTTCCTTGAGGAGGTTAACAATCAGCCCCAGCATTTT
CDR3 protein: CASSFLEEVNNQPQHF
clone size: NA
J gene: TRBJ1-5
D gene: NA
V gene: TRBV27

CDR3 DNA: TGTGCCGGGAGACAGAACTATGGCTACACCTTC
CDR3 protein: CAGRQNYGYTF
clone size: NA
J gene: TRBJ1-2
D gene: NA
V gene: TRBV6-5

CDR3 DNA: TGTGCCAGTCTGGGCACGCACTATGGCTACACCTTC
CDR3 protein: CASLGTHYGYTF
clone size: NA
J gene: TRBJ1-2
D gene: NA
V gene: TRBV9

CDR3 DNA: TGTGCCAGCAGTTTCGTGGGAAATCAGCCCCAGCATTTT
CDR3 protein: CASSFVGNQPQHF
clone size: NA
J gene: TRBJ1-5
D gene: NA
V gene: TRBV12-3/TRBV12-4

CDR3 DNA: TGTGCCAGCAGCGTAGGACTAGCGAGCGGGGAGCTGTTTTTT
CDR3 protein: CASSVGLASGELFF
clone size: NA
J gene: TRBJ2-2
D gene: TRBD2
V gene: TRBV9

CDR3 DNA: TGTGCCAGCAGCCAAGTAGCAGCGGGGACCTACACCGGGGAGCTGTTTTTT
CDR3 protein: CASSQVAAGTYTGELFF
clone size: NA
J gene: TRBJ2-2
D gene: TRBD2
V gene: TRBV3-1/TRBV3-2

CDR3 DNA: TGTGCCAGCTCACCACAGCGGGGAGATAAGCAGTTCTTC
CDR3 protein: CASSPQRGDKQFF
clone size: NA
J gene: TRBJ2-1
D gene: TRBD2
V gene: TRBV18

CDR3 DNA: TGTGCCAGCAGCTTACAGCCGGTGTCTGGTGGCACCGGGGAGCTGTTTTTT
CDR3 protein: CASSLQPVSGGTGELFF
clone size: NA
J gene: TRBJ2-2
D gene: NA
V gene: TRBV7-2

CDR3 DNA: TGTGCCAGCAGCGGGACAGGGGGTTACGAGCAGTACTTC
CDR3 protein: CASSGTGGYEQYF
clone size: NA
J gene: TRBJ2-7
D gene: TRBD1
V gene: TRBV25-1

CDR3 DNA: TGTGCCAGCAGTTTACAAGATACGCAGTATTTT
CDR3 protein: CASSLQDTQYF
clone size: NA
J gene: TRBJ2-3
D gene: NA
V gene: TRBV6-2/TRBV6-3

CDR3 DNA: TGTGCCGGAAGGGTTAGAAATTTTGATCCCGGGGAGCTGTTTTTT
CDR3 protein: CAGRVRNFDPGELFF
clone size: NA
J gene: TRBJ2-2
D gene: NA
V gene: TRBV7-8

CDR3 DNA: TGTGCCAGCAGTTTACGTCGAGACAGCTATAATTCACCCCTCCACTTT
CDR3 protein: CASSLRRDSYNSPLHF
clone size: NA
J gene: TRBJ1-6
D gene: NA
V gene: TRBV28

CDR3 DNA: TGTGCCAGCAGCCATTTAGTGTCGAGCTCCTACGAGCAGTACTTC
CDR3 protein: CASSHLVSSSYEQYF
clone size: NA
J gene: TRBJ2-7
D gene: NA
V gene: TRBV3-1/TRBV3-2

CDR3 DNA: TGCAGCGTTACCGTTGACAGGGGTGTCACTGAAGCTTTCTTT
CDR3 protein: CSVTVDRGVTEAFF
clone size: NA
J gene: TRBJ1-1
D gene: TRBD1
V gene: TRBV29-1

CDR3 DNA: TGTGCCAGTAGTTTTTCCCCACTGTCAAGGACTGAAGCTTTCTTT
CDR3 protein: CASSFSPLSRTEAFF
clone size: NA
J gene: TRBJ1-1
D gene: NA
V gene: TRBV19

CDR3 DNA: TGTGCCACCAGCAGAGCACGTGGGGGTCCAACAGATACGCAGTATTTT
CDR3 protein: CATSRARGGPTDTQYF
clone size: NA
J gene: TRBJ2-3
D gene: NA
V gene: TRBV15

CDR3 DNA: TGTGCCAGCAGCCCCGCCCCGGCAGCGGGAGGATACGAGCAGTACTTC
CDR3 protein: CASSPAPAAGGYEQYF
clone size: NA
J gene: TRBJ2-7
D gene: TRBD2
V gene: TRBV6-2/TRBV6-3

CDR3 DNA: TGTGCCAGCAGCCCCTCGGGTAGCTCTGGAAACACCATATATTTT
CDR3 protein: CASSPSGSSGNTIYF
clone size: NA
J gene: TRBJ1-3
D gene: NA
V gene: TRBV7-9

CDR3 DNA: TGTGCCAGCTCACTCAGGAACACTGAAGCTTTCTTT
CDR3 protein: CASSLRNTEAFF
clone size: once
J gene: TRBJ1-1
D gene: NA
V gene: TRBV18

CDR3 DNA: TGCGCCAGCAGCTTGGGGCTAGCGGGGGACAATGAGCAGTTCTTC
CDR3 protein: CASSLGLAGDNEQFF
clone size: NA
J gene: TRBJ2-1
D gene: TRBD2
V gene: TRBV5-1

CDR3 DNA: TGTGCCAGCAGCAAAGGTCGTCTACCTCATTTGGGGGGGGATCAGCCCCAGCATTTT
CDR3 protein: CASSKGRLPHLGGDQPQHF
clone size: NA
J gene: TRBJ1-5
D gene: NA
V gene: TRBV21-1

CDR3 DNA: TGTGCCAGTGGGACAGGGGACTCTGGAAACACCATATATTTT
CDR3 protein: CASGTGDSGNTIYF
clone size: few
J gene: TRBJ1-3
D gene: TRBD1
V gene: TRBV19

CDR3 DNA: TGTGCCAGCAGCTGGGGGGACAGGGACCTCAATGAAAAACTGTTTTTT
CDR3 protein: CASSWGDRDLNEKLFF
clone size: NA
J gene: TRBJ1-4
D gene: TRBD1
V gene: TRBV7-9

CDR3 DNA: TGTGCCAGCAGTGACCAGACTAGCGACCAAGAGACCCAGTACTTC
CDR3 protein: CASSDQTSDQETQYF
clone size: large
J gene: TRBJ2-5
D gene: TRBD2
V gene: TRBV2

CDR3 DNA: TGTGCCACCAGCAGAGGTGCAGGGGCCCAAGAGACCCAGTACTTC
CDR3 protein: CATSRGAGAQETQYF
clone size: NA
J gene: TRBJ2-5
D gene: NA
V gene: TRBV15

CDR3 DNA: TGTGCCAGCAGTATGGGACAGATGAGCATGAACACTGAAGCTTTCTTT
CDR3 protein: CASSMGQMSMNTEAFF
clone size: NA
J gene: TRBJ1-1
D gene: TRBD1
V gene: TRBV6-2/TRBV6-3

CDR3 DNA: TGTGCCAGCTCCCGACTCGCTAGCGGGGGGTACAATGAGCAGTTCTTC
CDR3 protein: CASSRLASGGYNEQFF
clone size: NA
J gene: TRBJ2-1
D gene: TRBD2
V gene: TRBV18

CDR3 DNA: TGTGCCAGCAGCCTTGACAGTGGCATGAACACTGAAGCTTTCTTT
CDR3 protein: CASSLDSGMNTEAFF
clone size: NA
J gene: TRBJ1-1
D gene: NA
V gene: TRBV14

CDR3 DNA: TGTGCCAGCAGTTCCCGACAGAACACTGAAGCTTTCTTT
CDR3 protein: CASSSRQNTEAFF
clone size: NA
J gene: TRBJ1-1
D gene: NA
V gene: TRBV27

CDR3 DNA: TGTGCCAGCAGCCAACTTGGGACCTATGGCTACACCTTC
CDR3 protein: CASSQLGTYGYTF
clone size: NA
J gene: TRBJ1-2
D gene: NA
V gene: TRBV7-9

CDR3 DNA: TGTGCCAGTAGTACCCTCCCACAGGGGACTGAAGCTTTCTTT
CDR3 protein: CASSTLPQGTEAFF
clone size: NA
J gene: TRBJ1-1
D gene: TRBD1
V gene: TRBV19

CDR3 DNA: TGTGCCGGAAGCCTGACAGGGGGCAATCAGCCCCAGCATTTT
CDR3 protein: CAGSLTGGNQPQHF
clone size: NA
J gene: TRBJ1-5
D gene: TRBD1
V gene: TRBV19

CDR3 DNA: TGCGCCAGCAGCTTGCGACAGGCACCTGGAAACACCATATATTTT
CDR3 protein: CASSLRQAPGNTIYF
clone size: NA
J gene: TRBJ1-3
D gene: NA
V gene: TRBV5-1